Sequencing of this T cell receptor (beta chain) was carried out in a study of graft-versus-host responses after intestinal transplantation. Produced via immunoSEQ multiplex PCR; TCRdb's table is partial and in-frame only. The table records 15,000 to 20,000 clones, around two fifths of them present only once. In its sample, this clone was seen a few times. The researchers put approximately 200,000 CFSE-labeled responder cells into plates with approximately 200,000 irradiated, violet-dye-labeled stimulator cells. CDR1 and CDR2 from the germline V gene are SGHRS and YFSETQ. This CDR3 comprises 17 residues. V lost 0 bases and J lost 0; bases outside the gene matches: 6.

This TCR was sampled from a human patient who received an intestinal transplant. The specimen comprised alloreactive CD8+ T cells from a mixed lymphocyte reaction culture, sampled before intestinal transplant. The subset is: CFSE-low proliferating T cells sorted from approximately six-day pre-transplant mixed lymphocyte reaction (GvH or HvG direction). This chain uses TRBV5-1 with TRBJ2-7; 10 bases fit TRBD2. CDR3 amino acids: CASSLGFIAGGSYEQYF. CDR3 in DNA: TGCGCCAGCAGCTTGGGGTTCATAGCGGGAGGCTCCTACGAGCAGTACTTC. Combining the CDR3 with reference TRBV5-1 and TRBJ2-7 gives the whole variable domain KAGVTQTPRYLIKTRGQQVTLSCSPISGHRSVSWYQQTPGQGLQFLFEYFSETQRNKGNFPGRFSGRQFSNSRSEMNVSTLELGDSALYLCASSLGFIAGGSYEQYFGPGTRLTVT.